One sample yielded the 12 T cell receptor beta chains listed below, sequenced in a study of beta chain features in type 1 diabetes. Expressed TCRB transcripts were sequenced, since all the RNA that had been isolated was reverse transcribed. Produced via immunoSEQ multiplex PCR; TCRdb's table is partial and in-frame only. The table shows more than 300,000 clones, with 6.5% to 10% occurring only once. The sequenced material came from central memory CD4+ T cells from blood. The receptor source for this set is a woman between 18 and 29 years old in good health.

Ten or more counts support this clone. The chain links TRBV21-1 to TRBJ2-1; TRBD2, the D gene given by the table, was not confirmed from the DNA. TRBV21-1 has pseudogene status. The CDR3 covers 15 residues. This CDR3 is CASSKAEGRGNEQFF. DNA for the CDR3: TGTGCCAGCAGCAAAGCGGAGGGGAGGGGCAATGAGCAGTTCTTC.

In this sample, this clone turned up many times. This rearrangement joins TRBV2 to TRBJ1-5; 8 bases fit TRBD1. The CDR3 has 14 amino acids. The V segment lost 5 bases and the J segment 1 base; nucleotides outside the gene matches: 1. CDR1 is SNHLY, CDR2 FYNNEI, per germline. The CDR3 reads CASSRQGSNQPQHF. CDR3 bases: TGTGCCAGCAGTAGACAGGGGAGCAATCAGCCCCAGCATTTT. The full variable domain, with the rest looked up from reference TRBV2 and TRBJ1-5, is EPEVTQTPSHQVTQMGQEVILRCVPISNHLYFYWYRQILGQKVEFLVSFYNNEISEKSEIFDDQFSVERPDGSNFTLKIRSTKLEDSAMYFCASSRQGSNQPQHFGDGTRLSIL.

Turning to this clone: Different DNA sequences within this sample yield the same CDR3. The V call is TRBV7-2, the J call TRBJ2-7; unclear D gene. This CDR3 region has 12 residues. Trimming removed 0 bases at V and 2 bases at J, with 2 bases between. Germline loops: CDR1 SGHTA, CDR2 FQGNSA. CDR3 in DNA: TGTGCCAGCAGCTTAGCCGCCTACGAGCAGTACTTC. It yields the protein CASSLAAYEQYF.

CDR3 region: CASSLGGQNYEQYF. The CDR3 region has the DNA TGTGCCAGCAGCTTAGGAGGACAGAACTACGAGCAGTACTTC. This chain links TRBV7-2 with TRBJ2-7; maybe TRBD1 (6 bases). There are 14 residues in the CDR3. The germline V gene encodes CDR1 SGHTA and CDR2 FQGNSA. V was clipped by 1 base and J by 3 bases, with 10 bases between them.

At least ten counts were recorded for this clone. The chain is built from TRBV2 and TRBJ2-1; possibly TRBD1 for D (5 bases). V lost 5 bases to trimming and J lost 7 bases, with 21 bases between them. CDR1 and CDR2 (germline): SNHLY, FYNNEI. CDR3 length equals 16 residues. As DNA, the CDR3 is TGTGCCAGCAGTCTCGTTCCCCAGGGTAAGGGGAATGAGCAGTTCTTC. It encodes CASSLVPQGKGNEQFF.

V gene TRBV4-1 combines with J gene TRBJ1-2; TRBD1 agrees at 7 bases. Germline assignment: CDR1 MGHRA and CDR2 YSYEKL. The trim removed 1 base at V and 1 base at J, leaving 6 bases unmatched. The CDR3 is 16 amino acids. CDR3 sequence: CASSQVPRGHNYGYTF. CDR3 DNA: TGCGCCAGCAGCCAAGTCCCGAGGGGGCATAACTATGGCTACACCTTC.

This clone was counted a few times. The rearrangement uses TRBV9 and TRBJ1-2; TRBD1 might be the D (6 bases). V lost 3 bases and J lost 4, with 13 bases in between. Germline V gene sequence: CDR1 SGDLS, CDR2 YYNGEE. The CDR3 contains 14 residues. The CDR3: CASSAQTGFYGYTF. CDR3 in DNA: TGTGCCAGCAGCGCCCAGACAGGCTTCTATGGCTACACCTTC. The full variable domain, completed using reference TRBV9 and TRBJ1-2, is DSGVTQTPKHLITATGQRVTLRCSPRSGDLSVYWYQQSLDQGLQFLIQYYNGEERAKGNILERFSAQQFPDLHSELNLSSLELGDSALYFCASSAQTGFYGYTFGSGTRLTVV.

This clone has a count of ten or more. Being one base from a much bigger clone, this may be a read error. V and J are TRBV11-2 and TRBJ2-3; D is unresolved. V gave up 0 bases and J gave up 4 bases, with 5 bases separating them. Germline-derived CDR1 and CDR2 are SGHAT and FQNNGV. The CDR3 loop spans 13 amino acids. This chain's CDR3 is CASSLEGSDTQYF. CDR3 DNA: TGTGCCAGCAGCTTAGAGGGCTCAGATACGCAGTATTTT.

V is TRBV2 and J is TRBJ2-7; D gene uncertain. Germline V CDR1 and CDR2: SNHLY, FYNNEI. Between the trimmed V and J ends, which lost 6 bases and 3 bases, there was a span of 15 bases. The length of the CDR3 is 14 residues. The CDR3 region has the DNA TGTGCCAGCAGGCCACTTCGCCACTTCTACGAGCAGTACTTC. It is translated as CASRPLRHFYEQYF. Based on the CDR3 plus reference TRBV2 and TRBJ2-7, the full variable domain is EPEVTQTPSHQVTQMGQEVILRCVPISNHLYFYWYRQILGQKVEFLVSFYNNEISEKSEIFDDQFSVERPDGSNFTLKIRSTKLEDSAMYFCASRPLRHFYEQYFGPGTRLTVT.

The chain recombines TRBV4-2 with TRBJ2-5; D unclear. The CDR3 loop spans 15 amino acids. Germline CDR1 LGHNA, CDR2 YNFKEQ. V shed 0 bases and J shed 2 bases, with 10 bases lying between them. The CDR3 coding sequence is TGTGCCAGCAGCCAAGATAGGACGGGTCAAGAGACCCAGTACTTC. It yields the protein CASSQDRTGQETQYF.

This clone was found many times. V gene TRBV15 combines with J gene TRBJ1-4; maybe TRBD1 (5 bases). Trimming shortened V by 0 bases and J by 9 bases, and 14 bases separated the two germline ends. Germline V lookup: CDR1 LNHNV, CDR2 YYDKDF (reference sequence). This CDR3 region has 15 residues. This chain's CDR3 is CATSRDIDSTQKLFF. The CDR3 DNA follows: TGTGCCACCAGCAGAGATATCGACAGCACCCAAAAACTGTTTTTT.

The chain employs TRBV27 and TRBJ2-3; a possible D gene is TRBD1 (5 bases). Germline values: CDR1 MNHEY, CDR2 SMNVEV (reference sequence). There are 15 residues in the CDR3. The germline V and J ends were trimmed by 4 bases and 9 bases, with 20 bases remaining between them. The CDR3 DNA reads TGTGCCAGCAGTTCCACAGGTTCCGGTATCATAACGCAGTATTTT. Encoded protein: CASSSTGSGIITQYF.